This TCR beta chain comes out of a study of cytomegalovirus exposure and HLA in healthy donors. PCR involved 60 Vbeta and 13 Jbeta primers. Profiling relied on immunoSEQ multiplex PCR, and the TCRdb table lists in-frame clones only, not all of them. Counted here are 110,000 or so clones, about 13% occurring once; the ten biggest clones make up approximately 15%. Whole-study findings and limits: The study assumed roughly uniform donor sequencing depth for presence/absence analyses. Later analysis associated a missense DCLRE1C variant with TCR beta V- and J-gene trimming. A later look showed TCR association rates differing by HLA locus, highest for DRB1 and lowest for HLA-C.

This clone was seen at least ten times. The antigen is undetermined. V was pared by 2 bases and J by 4 bases, with 2 bases of the junction left unmatched. The CDR3 consists of 15 residues. CDR1 is MNHNS and CDR2 is SASEGT in the germline V gene. The rearrangement links TRBV6-1 to TRBJ2-1; 10 bases line up with TRBD2. The TCR originated in a man aged 40-50 years in good health and CMV-seropositive. Sequencing was done on a sample of PBMCs. CDR3 in DNA: TGTGCCAGCAGTGAAATAGCGGGAGGTTACAATGAGCAGTTCTTC. It encodes CASSEIAGGYNEQFF.